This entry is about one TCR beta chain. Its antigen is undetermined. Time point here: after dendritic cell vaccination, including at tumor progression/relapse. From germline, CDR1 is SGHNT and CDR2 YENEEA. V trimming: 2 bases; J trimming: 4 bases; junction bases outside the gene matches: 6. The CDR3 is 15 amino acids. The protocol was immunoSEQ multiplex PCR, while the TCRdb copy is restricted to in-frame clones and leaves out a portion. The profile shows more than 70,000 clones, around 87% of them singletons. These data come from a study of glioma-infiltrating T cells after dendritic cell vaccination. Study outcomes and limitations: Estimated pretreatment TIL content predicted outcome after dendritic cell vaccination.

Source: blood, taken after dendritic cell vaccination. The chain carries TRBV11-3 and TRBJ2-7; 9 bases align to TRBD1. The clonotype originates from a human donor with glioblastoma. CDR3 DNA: TGTGCCAGCAGCTTATCCCCCGGGACAGGGTACGAGCAGTACTTC. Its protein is CASSLSPGTGYEQYF.